This TCR beta chain was sequenced during a study of vaccination effects on CD4 cells after COVID-19. Overall study context: Post-vaccine sampling took place a median of 72 days after the second dose.

In regard to this clone: Its antigen is unknown.

Study outcomes and limitations: Spike-reactive clones detected post-vaccine in convalescents consisted mainly of new vaccine-induced clones.

Method: immunoSEQ multiplex PCR; TCRdb's copy keeps in-frame clones and lacks some. The sample has roughly 46,000 clones, around 80% seen once. The CDR3 loop spans 18 amino acids. Trimming stripped 1 base from V and 6 bases from J, with 24 bases between. Germline CDR1 SEHNR, CDR2 FQNEAQ (reference sequence). An approximately nine-day culture period preceded the isolation of CD4+ T cells. The person had PCR-confirmed SARS-CoV-2 infection between March and December 2020. It was two doses of either the BNT162b2 or mRNA-1273 vaccine that participants received. This specimen consisted of CD4+ T cells from PBMCs cultured without peptide, obtained after COVID-19 vaccination. The receptor was isolated from a human donor who had a prior SARS-CoV-2 infection. The genes are TRBV7-9 and TRBJ1-1, with D maybe TRBD1 (5 bases). CDR3: CASSLDQLGAPRRPEAFF. CDR3 nucleotides: TGTGCCAGCAGCTTAGATCAGCTCGGGGCGCCCCGACGGCCTGAAGCTTTCTTT.